This T cell receptor beta chain was found in a study of blood T cells in healthy people across ages. About this clonotype: The antigen is not known.

CDR1 and CDR2 from the germline V gene are MDHEN and SYDVKM. This CDR3 is 16 amino acids long. Trimming shortened V by 4 bases and J by 0 bases, and 12 bases separated the two germline ends. Every donor gave roughly 9.2 milliliters of peripheral blood. Whole-study findings and limits: Considered underestimates were the diversity estimates obtained from one million T cells.

With a J-beta primer mix and a sample-barcoded 5' primer, a second PCR ran roughly 6 to 11 cycles. Carrying 12 random nucleotides, a template-switch adaptor labeled each individual cDNA molecule. A minimum of 2.5 million CDR3-containing paired-end reads was obtained for each sample. TCRdb independently ran MiXCR on the 5' RACE reads; one entry per CDR3 protein. The table records approximately 1,700,000 distinct CDR3 sequences, about two fifths of them present only once. The source of this sequence is a human donor in good health. The sequencing input was blood. The V and J genes are TRBV28 and TRBJ1-4, with D possibly matching TRBD1 (6 bases). This chain's CDR3 is CASSSGQVATNEKLFF. The CDR3 DNA reads as TGTGCCAGCAGTTCGGGACAAGTTGCAACTAATGAAAAACTGTTTTTT.